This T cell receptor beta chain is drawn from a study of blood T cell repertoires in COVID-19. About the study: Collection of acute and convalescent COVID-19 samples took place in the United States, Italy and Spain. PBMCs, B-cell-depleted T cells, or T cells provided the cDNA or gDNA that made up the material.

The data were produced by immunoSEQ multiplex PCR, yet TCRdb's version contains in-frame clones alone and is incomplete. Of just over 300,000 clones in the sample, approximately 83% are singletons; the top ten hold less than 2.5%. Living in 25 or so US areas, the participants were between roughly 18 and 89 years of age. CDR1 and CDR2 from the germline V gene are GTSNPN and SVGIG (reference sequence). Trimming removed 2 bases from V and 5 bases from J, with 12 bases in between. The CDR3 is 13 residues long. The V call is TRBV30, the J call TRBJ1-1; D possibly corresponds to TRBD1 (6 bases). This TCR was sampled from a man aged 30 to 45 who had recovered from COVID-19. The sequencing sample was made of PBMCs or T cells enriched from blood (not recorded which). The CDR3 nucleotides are TGTGCCTGGAGTATTTACAGGGTAACTGAAGCTTTCTTT. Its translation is CAWSIYRVTEAFF. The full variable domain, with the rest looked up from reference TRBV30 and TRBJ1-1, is SQTIHQWPATLVQPVGSPLSLECTVEGTSNPNLYWYRQAAGRGLQLLFYSVGIGQISSEVPQNLSASRPQDRQFILSSKKLLLSDSGFYLCAWSIYRVTEAFFGQGTRLTVV.